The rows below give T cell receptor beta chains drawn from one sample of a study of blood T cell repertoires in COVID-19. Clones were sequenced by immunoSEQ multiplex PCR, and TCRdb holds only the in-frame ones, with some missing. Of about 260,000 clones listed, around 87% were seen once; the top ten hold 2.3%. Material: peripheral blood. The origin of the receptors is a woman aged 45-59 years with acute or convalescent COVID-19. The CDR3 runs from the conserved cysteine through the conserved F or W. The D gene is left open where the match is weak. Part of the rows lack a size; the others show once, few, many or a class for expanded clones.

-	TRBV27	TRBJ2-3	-	CASSPTGQNTQYF	TGTGCCAGCAGTCCAACTGGACAGAATACGCAGTATTTT
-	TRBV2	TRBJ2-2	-	CASSVAGRTGELFF	TGTGCCAGCAGTGTCGCAGGGCGTACCGGGGAGCTGTTTTTT
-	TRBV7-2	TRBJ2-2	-	CASSLLRFANTGELFF	TGTGCCAGCAGCCTATTACGTTTCGCGAACACCGGGGAGCTGTTTTTT
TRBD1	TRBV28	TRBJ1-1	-	CASSLPGQGSGTEAFF	TGTGCCAGCAGTTTACCTGGACAGGGGAGTGGCACTGAAGCTTTCTTT
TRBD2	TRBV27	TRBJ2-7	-	CASSQRRGTSGMPYEQYF	TGTGCCAGCAGTCAAAGAAGGGGGACTAGCGGGATGCCCTACGAGCAGTACTTC
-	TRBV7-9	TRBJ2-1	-	CASSSLSGGGYNEQFF	TGTGCCAGCAGCTCTCTTAGCGGAGGAGGCTACAATGAGCAGTTCTTC
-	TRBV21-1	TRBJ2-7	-	CASSKGGRGSYEQYF	TGTGCCAGCAGCAAAGGGGGGCGAGGATCCTACGAGCAGTACTTC
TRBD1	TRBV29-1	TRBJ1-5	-	CSVGGQGGQPQHF	TGCAGCGTTGGGGGACAGGGGGGCCAGCCCCAGCATTTT
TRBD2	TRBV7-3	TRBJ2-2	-	CASSPGLAGTGELFF	TGTGCCAGCAGCCCCGGACTAGCGGGGACCGGGGAGCTGTTTTTT
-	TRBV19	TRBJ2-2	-	CASSIAWTNTGELFF	TGTGCCAGTAGTATAGCTTGGACAAACACCGGGGAGCTGTTTTTT
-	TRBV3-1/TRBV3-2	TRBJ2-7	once	CASSQWHRDEQYF	TGTGCCAGCAGCCAATGGCACAGGGACGAGCAGTACTTC
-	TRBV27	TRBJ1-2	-	CASSLLGSYGYTF	TGTGCCAGCAGTTTACTCGGTTCCTACGGCTACACCTTC
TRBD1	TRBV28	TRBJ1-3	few	CASSLRTGAPGNTIYF	TGTGCCAGCAGTTTACGGACAGGAGCACCTGGAAACACCATATATTTT
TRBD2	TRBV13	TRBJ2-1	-	CASSLRAGGSYNEQFF	TGTGCCAGCAGCTTACGGGCGGGAGGATCCTACAATGAGCAGTTCTTC
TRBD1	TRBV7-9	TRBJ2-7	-	CASSRAGTGNFNEQYF	TGTGCCAGCAGTCGCGCCGGGACAGGGAACTTCAACGAGCAGTACTTC
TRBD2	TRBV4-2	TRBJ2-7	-	CASSQDQGLADMSSYEQYF	TGTGCCAGCAGCCAAGACCAGGGACTAGCGGATATGAGCTCCTACGAGCAGTACTTC
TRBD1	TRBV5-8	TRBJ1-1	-	CATHYRGLGNTEAFF	TGTGCCACCCACTACAGGGGATTAGGGAACACTGAAGCTTTCTTT
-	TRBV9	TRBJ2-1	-	CASSVEPSSYNEQFF	TGTGCCAGCAGCGTAGAGCCTAGCTCCTACAATGAGCAGTTCTTC
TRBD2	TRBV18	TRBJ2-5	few	CASSPLGAGAGETQYF	TGTGCCAGCTCACCACTTGGGGCGGGAGCCGGAGAGACCCAGTACTTC
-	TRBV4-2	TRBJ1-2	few	CASSQDWTANYGYTF	TGTGCCAGCAGCCAAGATTGGACAGCTAACTATGGCTACACCTTC
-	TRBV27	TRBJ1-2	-	CASRRSAGGVYGYTF	TGTGCCAGCAGGCGCTCCGCGGGGGGCGTTTATGGCTACACCTTC
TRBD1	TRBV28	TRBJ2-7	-	CASSVPGQGLYEQYF	TGTGCCAGCAGTGTACCGGGACAGGGCCTCTACGAGCAGTACTTC
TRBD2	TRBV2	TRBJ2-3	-	CASNRLALSTDTQYF	TGTGCCAGCAATCGACTAGCCCTTAGCACAGATACGCAGTATTTT
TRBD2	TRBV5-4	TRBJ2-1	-	CASSASGSRVYNEQFF	TGTGCCAGCAGCGCTAGCGGGAGTCGTGTCTACAATGAGCAGTTCTTC
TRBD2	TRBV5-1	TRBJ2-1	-	CASSPGASGRNYEQFF	TGCGCCAGCAGCCCAGGGGCGAGCGGGAGGAATTATGAGCAGTTCTTC
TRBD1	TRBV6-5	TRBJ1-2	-	CASSLGQVGGYTF	TGTGCCAGCAGCCTTGGACAGGTTGGCGGCTACACCTTC
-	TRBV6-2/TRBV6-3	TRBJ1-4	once	CASSYYSWTIEDEKLFF	TGTGCCAGCAGTTACTACTCCTGGACTATTGAGGATGAAAAACTGTTTTTT
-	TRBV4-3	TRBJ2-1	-	CASSQDTASYNEQFF	TGCGCCAGCAGCCAAGATACCGCTAGCTACAATGAGCAGTTCTTC
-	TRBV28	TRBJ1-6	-	CASSLPSLSSYNSPLHF	TGTGCCAGCAGTTTGCCTTCTCTTAGCTCCTATAATTCACCCCTCCACTTT
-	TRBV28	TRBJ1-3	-	CASDRRPGNTIYF	TGTGCCAGTGACAGGAGACCTGGAAACACCATATATTTT
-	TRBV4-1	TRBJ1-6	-	CASSLSPGTSRRINSPLHF	TGCGCCAGCAGCCTTTCGCCCGGGACATCGAGAAGGATAAATTCACCCCTCCACTTT
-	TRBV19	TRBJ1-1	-	CASSILEWGRAAFF	TGTGCCAGTAGTATCCTTGAATGGGGCAGGGCAGCTTTCTTT
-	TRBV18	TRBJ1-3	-	CASSPPGSGNTIYF	TGTGCCAGCTCCCCCCCAGGCTCTGGAAACACCATATATTTT
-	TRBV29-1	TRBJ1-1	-	CSVVRTEMNTEAFF	TGCAGCGTCGTACGGACAGAGATGAACACTGAAGCTTTCTTT
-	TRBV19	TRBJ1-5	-	CASSIRGAGGNQPQHF	TGTGCCAGTAGTATTCGTGGGGCGGGGGGCAATCAGCCCCAGCATTTT
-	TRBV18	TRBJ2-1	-	CASSPQQLYEQFF	TGTGCCAGCTCACCACAACAGTTGTATGAGCAGTTCTTC
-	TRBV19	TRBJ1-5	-	CASTRQLWRNQPQHF	TGTGCCAGTACTCGACAGTTGTGGCGCAATCAGCCCCAGCATTTT
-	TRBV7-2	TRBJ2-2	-	CASSLVGESGELFF	TGTGCCAGCAGCTTAGTTGGGGAGTCCGGGGAGCTGTTTTTT
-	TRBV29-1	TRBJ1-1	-	CSVVSWGAGFF	TGCAGCGTTGTAAGTTGGGGCGCTGGTTTCTTT
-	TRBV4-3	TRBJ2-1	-	CASSQERTIDNEQFF	TGCGCCAGCAGCCAAGAGCGAACGATAGACAATGAGCAGTTCTTC
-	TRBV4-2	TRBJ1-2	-	CASSQGLAVNYGYTF	TGTGCCAGCAGCCAAGGTTTGGCAGTTAACTATGGCTACACCTTC
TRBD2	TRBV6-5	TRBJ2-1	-	CAGGLVGWGEQFF	TGTGCCGGGGGACTAGTGGGCTGGGGTGAGCAGTTCTTC